Sequencing of this T cell receptor (beta chain) was carried out in a study of regulatory T cells in long-lasting Graves disease. Construction of the TCR beta libraries employed iRepertoire HTBI primers in conjunction with Arm-PCR of CDR3 regions. MiXCR, run by TCRdb on the multiplex PCR reads, gives a single entry per CDR3 protein. This repertoire shows hundreds of thousands of distinct CDR3 sequences, less than 25% found once; its top ten account for over 7.5%. Study conclusions and caveats: Thyroid tissue went unstudied; only peripheral blood was examined.

This clonotype was detected ten times or more. Its specificity is not known. Time point: persistent/refractory GD, antithyroid drugs over 5 years with positive TRAb. Preparation of the TCR library used RNA extracted from PBMCs. This CDR3 spans 13 amino acids. In germline, CDR1 is GTSNPN, CDR2 SVGIG (reference sequence). The J segment lost 9 bases and the V segment lost 0 bases, leaving 6 bases of the junction unmatched. The rearrangement uses TRBV30 and TRBJ1-1, with 8 bases matching TRBD1. Sequencing used peripheral blood mononuclear cells (PBMCs), obtained when the disease was refractory, from a patient treated with antithyroid drugs. The sequence derives from a female donor with Graves disease. The CDR3 nucleotides read TGTGCCTGGAGTGTCCAGGGGGCTAGGAAAGCTTTCTTT. The encoded protein is CAWSVQGARKAFF.